These 32 T cell receptor beta chains came from one sample sequenced in a study of T-cell reconstitution after alpha-beta-depleted transplantation in children. The authors prepared the TCRbeta library with unique molecular identifiers. TCRdb reprocessed the PCR reads with MiXCR, giving one entry per CDR3 protein. Among 200,000 or so distinct CDR3 sequences listed, 6.3% were seen once. Sequencing was performed on PBMCs, taken before TCRalphabeta/CD19-depleted stem cell transplant. These receptors were taken from a girl less than two years old with combined immunodeficiency, due to receive a stem cell transplant.

This chain connects TRBV7-8 to TRBJ2-5; TRBD2 is a possible D gene (6 bases). The CDR3 has 14 amino acids. The V and J ends lost 3 bases and 0 bases respectively, with 8 bases between them. CDR1 is SGHVS, CDR2 FQNEAQ, per germline. CDR3 sequence (DNA): TGTGCCAGCAGCTTCTGGGACTACCAAGAGACCCAGTACTTC. Its protein product is CASSFWDYQETQYF.

A remark on this clonotype: A much larger clone differs from this one at a single base, so this may be a read error. The rearrangement links TRBV4-2 to TRBJ2-1, with D unclear. Germline V CDR1 and CDR2: LGHNA, YNFKEQ. V shed 4 bases and J shed 5 bases, with 15 bases lying between them. The CDR3 contains 15 residues. This CDR3 is CASSRVFWTDNEQFF. The CDR3 DNA follows: TGTGCCAGCAGCCGCGTATTCTGGACCGACAATGAGCAGTTCTTC.

This chain links TRBV28 with TRBJ2-3; 8 nucleotides match TRBD2. From germline, CDR1 is MDHEN and CDR2 SYDVKM. The junction had 11 bases not matched to a gene; V was cut back by 1 base and J by 2 bases. The CDR3 extends over 18 amino acids. The CDR3 spells CASSLFLQAGVSTDTQYF. In DNA, the CDR3 is TGTGCCAGCAGTTTATTTTTACAAGCGGGAGTCTCCACAGATACGCAGTATTTT.

This clonotype was found a few times. The chain carries TRBV4-2 and TRBJ1-4; D gene unclear. The ends were cut back, 5 bases at V and 6 bases at J, with 13 bases in the middle. Looked up from germline, CDR1 is LGHNA and CDR2 is YNFKEQ. The CDR3 length is 14 residues. In DNA form, the CDR3 reads TGTGCCAGCAGCTTTTCGACGGCGGATGAAAAACTGTTTTTT. This sequence encodes CASSFSTADEKLFF.

This clonotype was seen only a few times. This chain links TRBV11-2 with TRBJ2-1; D gene unclear. Germline assignment: CDR1 SGHAT and CDR2 FQNNGV. This CDR3 is built from 11 residues. The V end was cut by 1 base, the J end by 9 bases, with 4 bases between. DNA of the CDR3: TGTGCCAGCAGCTTAGGCTCTGAGCAGTTCTTC. This translates into CASSLGSEQFF.

In its sample, this clonotype was seen a few times. V and J are TRBV7-2 and TRBJ2-3; 12 positions agree with TRBD2. Germline lookup yields CDR1 SGHTA and CDR2 FQGNSA. V lost 5 bases and J lost 4; bases outside the gene matches: 19. This CDR3 comprises 20 residues. The CDR3 nucleotides are TGTGCCAGCAGCCTTTCAGCGATCCTAGCGGGAGGGCCGGGGGCAGATACGCAGTATTTT. Translation gives CASSLSAILAGGPGADTQYF.

This clonotype showed up many times. The chain recombines TRBV15 with TRBJ1-2; perhaps TRBD1 as D (5 bases). The CDR3 is 15 residues long. V shed 1 base and J shed 6 bases, with 15 bases lying between them. Germline values: CDR1 LNHNV, CDR2 YYDKDF (reference sequence). The CDR3 here is CATSRVELGPNGYTF. CDR3 DNA sequence: TGTGCCACCAGCAGAGTTGAGTTGGGGCCGAATGGCTACACCTTC.

This clonotype was counted ten times or more. The rearrangement uses TRBV29-1 and TRBJ1-3, with 9 bases identical to TRBD1. Germline CDR1 SQVTM, CDR2 ANQGSEA. Losses at the gene ends were 4 bases for V and 4 bases for J; bases not matched to a gene: 5. CDR3 length: 14 amino acids. The CDR3 sequence is CSVVAGTGGNTIYF. The CDR3 coding sequence is TGCAGCGTTGTGGCCGGGACAGGGGGAAACACCATATATTTT.

In its sample, this clonotype was seen a few times. The chain uses TRBV29-1 and TRBJ2-5; D is possibly TRBD2 (6 bases). Per germline, CDR1 SQVTM and CDR2 ANQGSEA. The CDR3 runs to 13 residues. The CDR3 protein is CGAEDPGVGTQYF. The CDR3 region has the DNA TGCGGCGCAGAGGACCCGGGGGTGGGGACCCAGTACTTC.

This clonotype was seen ten or more times. The chain carries TRBV4-3 and TRBJ1-1; 7 bases agree with TRBD1. Germline V gene data show CDR1 as LGHNA and CDR2 as YSLEER. The V and J ends lost 0 bases and 1 base, in that order; junction bases with no gene match: 2. The CDR3 length is 15 residues. The CDR3 is CASSQDRGENTEAFF. CDR3 bases: TGCGCCAGCAGCCAAGACAGGGGGGAGAACACTGAAGCTTTCTTT.

This clonotype was counted ten times or more. The V and J genes are TRBV10-3 and TRBJ2-7, with D unclear. Germline values: CDR1 ENHRY, CDR2 SYGVKD. The CDR3 loop spans 11 amino acids. The ends were cut back, 3 bases at V and 4 bases at J, with 4 bases in the middle. This chain's CDR3 is CAISEGYEQYF. The DNA of the CDR3 is TGTGCCATCAGTGAAGGGTACGAGCAGTACTTC.

This clonotype was observed many times. This chain joins TRBV5-6 and TRBJ1-2; D gene unclear. Looked up from germline, CDR1 is SGHDT and CDR2 is YYEEEE. The V end was cut by 0 bases, the J end by 8 bases, with 14 bases between. This CDR3 region has 14 residues. CDR3 nucleotides: TGTGCCAGCAGCTTGGAAGGGCGGCCTCTGGGCTACACCTTC. Its protein product is CASSLEGRPLGYTF. Using reference TRBV5-6 and TRBJ1-2 for the parts outside the CDR3, the full variable domain is DAGVTQSPTHLIKTRGQQVTLRCSPKSGHDTVSWYQQALGQGPQFIFQYYEEEERQRGNFPDRFSGHQFPNYSSELNVNALLLGDSALYLCASSLEGRPLGYTFGSGTRLTVV.

This clonotype was recorded at least ten times. The V gene is TRBV7-2, the J gene TRBJ2-7; D unresolved. CDR1 is SGHTA and CDR2 is FQGNSA in the germline V gene. The CDR3 has 14 residues. V was clipped by 0 bases and J by 2 bases, with 8 bases between them. The CDR3: CASSLALAAYEQYF. For the CDR3, the DNA is TGTGCCAGCAGCTTAGCTCTGGCAGCCTACGAGCAGTACTTC.

The chain joins TRBV5-4 to TRBJ2-5; 10 bases are a match to TRBD2. Losses at the gene ends were 0 bases for V and 4 bases for J; bases not matched to a gene: 9. The germline V gene encodes CDR1 SGHNT and CDR2 YYREEE (reference sequence). The length of the CDR3 is 17 residues. The DNA for the CDR3 is TGTGCCAGCAGCTTGGGACTAGCGGGCCTTGGAGGAGAGACCCAGTACTTC. It yields the protein CASSLGLAGLGGETQYF.

This clonotype was observed at least ten times. The CDR3 region has the DNA TGTGCCAGCAGCTTAGATCGGGGTGACAGCTCCACAGATACGCAGTATTTT. Amino acids: CASSLDRGDSSTDTQYF. This sequence joins TRBV11-3 and TRBJ2-3, with D possibly being TRBD1 or TRBD2 (5 bases each). CDR1 and CDR2 (germline): SGHNT, YENEEA. V was trimmed by 0 bases and J by 2 bases, leaving 15 bases between them. The CDR3 sequence is 17 residues long.

V is TRBV28 and J is TRBJ2-7, with 8 positions matching TRBD1. CDR3 length: 14 amino acids. Germline-derived CDR1 and CDR2 are MDHEN and SYDVKM. Trimming removed 7 bases from V and 1 base from J; junction bases left unmatched: 6. The CDR3: CASTGTGDSYEQYF. For the CDR3, the DNA is TGTGCCAGCACGGGGACAGGTGATTCCTACGAGCAGTACTTC. The whole variable domain, remainder taken from reference TRBV28 and TRBJ2-7, is DVKVTQSSRYLVKRTGEKVFLECVQDMDHENMFWYRQDPGLGLRLIYFSYDVKMKEKGDIPEGYSVSREKKERFSLILESASTNQTSMYLCASTGTGDSYEQYFGPGTRLTVT.

This clonotype has at least ten counts. The chain couples TRBV7-2 to TRBJ2-2; 8 bases line up with TRBD1. With 6 bases clipped from V and 4 bases from J, the junction kept 16 bases outside the gene matches. The CDR3 loop spans 18 amino acids. In germline, CDR1 is SGHTA, CDR2 FQGNSA. CDR3 loop: CASRGRQGLRSATGELFF. CDR3 DNA: TGTGCCAGCAGGGGACGACAGGGGTTGCGGAGCGCCACCGGGGAGCTGTTTTTT. The complete variable domain, with remaining parts taken from reference TRBV7-2 and TRBJ2-2, reads GAGVSQSPSNKVTEKGKDVELRCDPISGHTALYWYRQSLGQGLEFLIYFQGNSAPDKSGLPSDRFSAERTGGSVSTLTIQRTQQEDSAVYLCASRGRQGLRSATGELFFGEGSRLTVL.

This clonotype was seen a handful of times. The chain carries TRBV4-3 and TRBJ2-1; tentatively, D is TRBD1 or TRBD2 (6 bases each). Per germline, CDR1 LGHNA and CDR2 YSLEER. There are 15 residues in the CDR3. The V and J ends lost 1 base and 1 base respectively, with 8 bases between them. The CDR3 sequence: CASSQGGASYNEQFF. Written as DNA, the CDR3 is TGCGCCAGCAGCCAAGGGGGGGCTTCCTACAATGAGCAGTTCTTC.

The table lists this clonotype with many counts. The chain has TRBV3-1 and TRBJ2-3; TRBD2 agrees at 7 bases. This CDR3 region has 18 residues. Germline values: CDR1 LGHDT, CDR2 YNNKEL (reference sequence). Germline trimming cut 1 base from V and 0 bases from J; bases unmatched to any gene: 10. The CDR3 sequence is CASSQGVRLAESTDTQYF. CDR3 DNA: TGTGCCAGCAGCCAAGGAGTCCGTCTAGCGGAGAGCACAGATACGCAGTATTTT.

This clonotype was counted many times. This sequence joins TRBV7-3 and TRBJ2-7; 7 bases are a match to TRBD1. Trimming at V came to 2 bases and at J to 3 bases, leaving 10 bases not matched to a gene. CDR1 and CDR2 (germline): SGHTA, FQGTGA. The CDR3 loop spans 16 amino acids. CDR3 region: CASSLYETGRGYEQYF. The CDR3 nucleotides are TGTGCCAGCAGCTTATACGAGACAGGGAGAGGCTACGAGCAGTACTTC.

This clonotype was seen repeatedly, ten times or more. The chain couples TRBV7-9 to TRBJ1-1; D call uncertain. CDR3 length equals 13 residues. V shed 6 bases and J shed 0 bases, with 8 bases lying between them. Germline V gives CDR1 SEHNR, CDR2 FQNEAQ (reference sequence). In DNA, the CDR3 is TGTGCCAGCAGGTCCCCCATGAACACTGAAGCTTTCTTT. It specifies CASRSPMNTEAFF.

This clonotype was seen ten or more times. The chain links TRBV29-1 to TRBJ2-5; weak D call: TRBD2 (6 bases). Germline loops: CDR1 SQVTM, CDR2 ANQGSEA. The CDR3 length is 13 residues. V was cut by 4 bases and J by 1 base, with 10 bases left in between. This CDR3 reads CSVVGGSQETQYF. The CDR3 region has the DNA TGCAGCGTTGTTGGGGGGAGCCAAGAGACCCAGTACTTC.

This clonotype was picked up many times. This chain links TRBV4-3 with TRBJ2-3; no firm D call. Deletions cut 0 bases from V and 2 bases from J, with 9 bases between. The CDR3 extends over 15 amino acids. CDR1 LGHNA and CDR2 YSLEER come from the germline V gene. The CDR3 coding sequence is TGCGCCAGCAGCCAAGATGAGCCTCACACAGATACGCAGTATTTT. Its protein product is CASSQDEPHTDTQYF.

This clonotype was counted a few times. This chain connects TRBV12-3 or TRBV12-4 to TRBJ1-1, with D possibly matching TRBD1 (6 bases). The CDR3 totals 19 residues. Trimming removed 3 bases at V and 1 base at J, with 24 bases between. The CDR3 bases are TGTGCCAGCAGTTTTGGGCTGGGGGGGGGACGGGGGCCGAACACTGAAGCTTTCTTT. Translated: CASSFGLGGGRGPNTEAFF.

To note about this clonotype: A clone one base away is much larger, so this may be a read error. The J gene is TRBJ2-1, the V gene TRBV4-3, with TRBD2 as a possible D gene (5 bases). CDR1 and CDR2 (germline): LGHNA, YSLEER. This CDR3 is 17 amino acids long. The CDR3 nucleotides read TGCGCCAGCAGCCAAGACCCATACCTAGCCTCCTACAATGAGGAGTTCTTC. This codes for CASSQDPYLASYNEEFF.

The table lists this clonotype with many counts. The J gene is TRBJ2-1, the V gene TRBV11-2; D is ambiguous. Trimming shortened V by 2 bases and J by 1 base, and 9 bases separated the two germline ends. The CDR3 runs 15 residues. Germline loops: CDR1 SGHAT, CDR2 FQNNGV. CDR3 in DNA: TGTGCCAGCAGCTTAACACTTTTTTCCTACAATGAGCAGTTCTTC. It yields the protein CASSLTLFSYNEQFF.

The table lists this clonotype with many counts. The chain couples TRBV15 to TRBJ2-3, with TRBD2 matching over 10 bases. CDR1 and CDR2 (germline): LNHNV, YYDKDF (reference sequence). Trimming cost V 0 bases and J 3 bases; bases outside gene matches: 6. The CDR3 is 17 residues long. The CDR3 is CATSREGAGGPTDTQYF. Written as DNA, the CDR3 is TGTGCCACCAGCAGAGAGGGAGCGGGAGGGCCTACAGATACGCAGTATTTT. Using reference TRBV15 and TRBJ2-3 for the parts outside the CDR3, the full variable domain is DAMVIQNPRYQVTQFGKPVTLSCSQTLNHNVMYWYQQKSSQAPKLLFHYYDKDFNNEADTPDNFQSRRPNTSFCFLDIRSPGLGDTAMYLCATSREGAGGPTDTQYFGPGTRLTVL.

There are many counts of this clonotype. The CDR3 DNA sequence: TGCGCCAGCAGCAGTCTGCGGAGCTCCTACAATGAGCAGTTCTTC. Protein product: CASSSLRSSYNEQFF. The V gene is TRBV5-1, the J gene TRBJ2-1; no definite D call. Germline assignment: CDR1 SGHRS and CDR2 YFSETQ. This CDR3 is built from 15 residues. Trimming stripped 4 bases from V and 0 bases from J, with 11 bases between.

This clonotype was seen repeatedly, ten times or more. The chain couples TRBV25-1 to TRBJ2-2, with 7 bases that match TRBD1. This CDR3 comprises 14 residues. CDR1 is MGHDK and CDR2 is SYGVNS in the germline V gene. V shed 4 bases, J shed 3 bases, and the junction held 2 bases outside the gene matches. CDR3 bases: TGTGCCAGCAGTGCAACAGGGGACACCGGGGAGCTGTTTTTT. This gives the protein CASSATGDTGELFF.

This clonotype was seen ten or more times. This chain joins TRBV12-5 and TRBJ2-2; D remains ambiguous. Germline V lookup: CDR1 LGHNT, CDR2 FRNRAP. This CDR3 has 14 amino acids. Trimming cost V 5 bases and J 5 bases, with 12 bases left between them. This CDR3 is CASGPPDGTGELFF. CDR3 nucleotides: TGTGCTAGTGGTCCCCCGGACGGAACCGGGGAGCTGTTTTTT.

This clonotype was detected only a few times. The chain combines TRBV7-3 with TRBJ2-7, with TRBD2 identical over 9 bases. Per the germline V gene, CDR1 is SGHTA and CDR2 is FQGTGA. This CDR3 is built from 15 residues. Trimming at V came to 6 bases and at J to 0 bases, leaving 6 bases not matched to a gene. The CDR3 reads CASRYLAGNSYEQYF. CDR3 coding DNA: TGTGCCAGCAGGTACCTAGCGGGAAACTCCTACGAGCAGTACTTC.

This clonotype showed up just a few times. The rearrangement links TRBV29-1 to TRBJ2-4, with 7 bases aligning to TRBD1. V was clipped by 7 bases and J by 6 bases; unmatched bases: 15. Germline V gene sequence: CDR1 SQVTM, CDR2 ANQGSEA. The CDR3 length is 15 residues. The CDR3 loop reads CSERFRQGVRNIQYF. CDR3 DNA sequence: TGCAGCGAACGCTTCAGACAGGGAGTAAGAAACATTCAGTACTTC.